Sequencing of this TCR beta chain was carried out in a study of Tregs in tolerant kidney transplant recipients. This clone was recorded a few times. The antigen is not known. TCRdb's table, derived via immunoSEQ multiplex PCR, lists solely in-frame clones and lacks some. Of about 8,600 clones listed, approximately 45% are singletons. CDR3 size: 17 residues. Germline loops: CDR1 SGHKS, CDR2 YYEKEE (reference sequence). The J segment lost 0 bases and the V segment lost 4 bases, leaving 10 bases of the junction unmatched. The chain carries TRBV5-5 and TRBJ1-3, with 7 bases aligning to TRBD1. This TCR came from a human donor in good health. Material: CD4+ T cells from blood cultured with allogeneic cells. CDR3 loop: CASSRREGANSGNTIYF. The CDR3 DNA sequence: TGTGCCAGCAGCCGGAGGGAGGGGGCCAACTCTGGAAACACCATATATTTT.